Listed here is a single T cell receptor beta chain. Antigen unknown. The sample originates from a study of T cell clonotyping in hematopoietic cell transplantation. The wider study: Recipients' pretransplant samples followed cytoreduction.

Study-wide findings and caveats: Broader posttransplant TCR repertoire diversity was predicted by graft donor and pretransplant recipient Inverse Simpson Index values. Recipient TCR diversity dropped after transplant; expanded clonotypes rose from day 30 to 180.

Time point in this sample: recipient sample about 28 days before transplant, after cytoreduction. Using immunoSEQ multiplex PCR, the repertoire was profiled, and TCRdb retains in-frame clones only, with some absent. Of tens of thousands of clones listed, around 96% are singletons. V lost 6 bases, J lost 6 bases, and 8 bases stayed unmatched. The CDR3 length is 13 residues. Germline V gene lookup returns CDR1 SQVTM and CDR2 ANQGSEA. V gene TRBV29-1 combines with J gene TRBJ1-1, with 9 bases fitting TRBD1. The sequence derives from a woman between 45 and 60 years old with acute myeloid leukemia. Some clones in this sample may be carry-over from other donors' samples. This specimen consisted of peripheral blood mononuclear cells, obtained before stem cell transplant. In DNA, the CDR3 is TGCAGCGTAAGACCGGGACAGGGTGCTGAAGCTTTCTTT. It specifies CSVRPGQGAEAFF.